These 14 T cell receptor beta chains share one sample of origin, sequenced in a study of post-analysis software for immune sequencing data. Points from the study as a whole: TRBV5-6, TRBV5-1 and TRBV20-1 were among several TRBV segments more frequent in patients than controls.

Antigens of these TCRs are unknown. TCR beta libraries were prepared from cDNA with unique molecular identifiers. In TCRdb, the PCR reads were re-called with MiXCR into one record per CDR3 protein. The sample lists hundreds of thousands of distinct CDR3 sequences; around 37% were seen once. The sequenced sample consisted of blood. The receptor source for this set is a girl aged 10 to 17 with multiple sclerosis.

Only a few counts were recorded for this clonotype. The J gene is TRBJ1-6, the V gene TRBV5-4, with D tentatively TRBD1 (6 bases). With 4 bases removed from V and 6 bases from J, the gap between germline ends came to 14 bases. The CDR3 is 15 amino acids. Germline V lookup: CDR1 SGHNT, CDR2 YYREEE (reference sequence). CDR3 nucleotide sequence: TGTGCCAGCAGCACCTACAGGGAGGGTAATTCACCCCTCCACTTT. This encodes CASSTYREGNSPLHF.

The rearrangement joins TRBV7-3 to TRBJ2-3; tentatively, D is TRBD2 (5 bases). The CDR3 length is 14 residues. V lost 3 bases and J 6 bases, leaving 13 bases between the germline ends. Germline V gives CDR1 SGHTA, CDR2 FQGTGA. The CDR3 reads CASSLSGTQDTQYF. Written as DNA, the CDR3 is TGTGCCAGCAGCTTGAGCGGTACTCAGGATACGCAGTATTTT.

This clonotype came up a few times. The chain links TRBV6-2 or TRBV6-3 to TRBJ2-1, with D unresolved. The CDR3 covers 15 residues. V lost 6 bases to trimming and J lost 6 bases, with 18 bases between them. The germline gives CDR1 MNHEY, CDR2 SVGEGT. The chain's CDR3 is CASSPPRLGFNEQFF. CDR3 nucleotides: TGTGCCAGCAGCCCACCTAGGTTAGGTTTCAATGAGCAGTTCTTC.

The sample holds a few counts of this clonotype. The chain is built from TRBV5-1 and TRBJ1-6; tentative D call: TRBD1 (5 bases). Trimming took 0 bases from V and 0 from J, leaving 13 bases between them. CDR1 and CDR2 from the germline V gene are SGHRS and YFSETQ. This CDR3 region has 18 residues. CDR3 loop: CASSLAGGASSYNSPLHF. DNA of the CDR3: TGCGCCAGCAGCTTGGCGGGTGGGGCGAGCTCCTATAATTCACCCCTCCACTTT.

The chain uses TRBV24-1 and TRBJ2-3, with D perhaps TRBD2 (5 bases). CDR1 is KGHDR, CDR2 SFDVKD, per germline. The CDR3 is 15 amino acids. The germline V and J ends were trimmed by 3 bases and 3 bases, with 12 bases remaining between them. CDR3 loop: CATSDPERVTDTQYF. CDR3 DNA: TGTGCCACCAGTGATCCAGAGAGGGTAACAGATACGCAGTATTTT.

The chain employs TRBV27 and TRBJ1-4; maybe TRBD1 (6 bases). This CDR3 spans 15 amino acids. Germline-derived CDR1 and CDR2 are MNHEY and SMNVEV (reference sequence). Trimming cost V 5 bases and J 6 bases, with 16 bases left between them. CDR3 loop: CASSPRGRMDEKLFF. As DNA, the CDR3 is TGTGCCAGCAGTCCCAGGGGCAGAATGGATGAAAAACTGTTTTTT.

As regards this clonotype: At one of its ends the junction is not consistent with the germline gene, which may arise from a read error. The V call is TRBV12-3 or TRBV12-4, the J call TRBJ2-3; D not resolved. CDR3 length equals 15 residues. The CDR3, as DNA: TGTGCCAGCAGTTTAGGGTATGCTAGAGCAGACACGCAGTATTTT. Protein product: CASSLGYARADTQYF.

Details on this clonotype: One junction end does not reproduce the germline sequence, and a read error may be involved. This chain links TRBV12-3 or TRBV12-4 with TRBJ1-2; 7 bases line up with TRBD1. The CDR3 runs to 14 residues. CDR3 protein: CASSGHGQVYGHTF. The CDR3 DNA reads TGTGCCAGCAGTGGGCACGGACAGGTCTATGGCCACACCTTC.

This clonotype has a handful of counts. The rearrangement links TRBV29-1 to TRBJ1-2; D might be TRBD1 (5 bases). Germline lookup yields CDR1 SQVTM and CDR2 ANQGSEA. The CDR3 is 12 residues long. V was cut by 4 bases and J by 3 bases, with 9 bases left in between. The CDR3 coding sequence is TGCAGCGTTGGGCCGACAGACTATGGCTACACCTTC. This codes for CSVGPTDYGYTF.

This rearrangement joins TRBV19 to TRBJ1-1; maybe TRBD1 (5 bases). This CDR3 is 14 amino acids long. Trimming cost V 7 bases and J 4 bases, with 16 bases left between them. Germline lookup yields CDR1 LNHDA and CDR2 SQIVND (reference sequence). For the CDR3, the DNA is TGTGCCAGTACAGGGTCCAGGAGGGGCACTGAAGCTTTCTTT. Its protein product is CASTGSRRGTEAFF.

This clonotype was detected a few times. This chain connects TRBV7-9 to TRBJ1-2; D is uncertain. The ends were cut back, 5 bases at V and 6 bases at J, with 13 bases in the middle. Germline V gene data show CDR1 as SEHNR and CDR2 as FQNEAQ (reference sequence). The length of the CDR3 is 13 residues. This CDR3 is CASSPQEGNGYTF. CDR3 in DNA: TGTGCCAGCAGCCCCCAGGAGGGCAATGGCTACACCTTC.

The CDR3 reads CASSKSQGRSGNEKLFF. The CDR3 coding sequence is TGTGCCAGCTCAAAATCCCAGGGGAGATCGGGTAATGAAAAACTGTTTTTT. This sequence joins TRBV18 and TRBJ1-4; TRBD1 might be the D (6 bases). The germline V and J ends were trimmed by 5 bases and 4 bases, with 20 bases remaining between them. Germline lookup yields CDR1 KGHSH and CDR2 LQKENI. CDR3 length equals 17 residues. Using reference TRBV18 and TRBJ1-4 for the parts outside the CDR3, the full variable domain is NAGVMQNPRHLVRRRGQEARLRCSPMKGHSHVYWYRQLPEEGLKFMVYLQKENIIDESGMPKERFSAEFPKEGPSILRIQQVVRGDSAAYFCASSKSQGRSGNEKLFFGSGTQLSVL.

This clonotype came up once. The chain couples TRBV6-5 to TRBJ2-7; possibly TRBD1 for D (6 bases). Trimming removed 2 bases from V and 2 bases from J, with 16 bases in between. Germline V CDR1 and CDR2: MNHEY, SVGAGI. The CDR3 length is 16 residues. CDR3 residues: CASSYGTNRVTYEQYF. The DNA of the CDR3 is TGTGCCAGCAGTTACGGGACAAACAGGGTCACCTACGAGCAGTACTTC.

The chain carries TRBV29-1 and TRBJ1-2; perhaps TRBD1 as D (6 bases). Germline V CDR1 and CDR2: SQVTM, ANQGSEA. V gave up 2 bases and J gave up 2 bases, with 15 bases separating them. There are 15 residues in the CDR3. For the CDR3, the DNA is TGCAGCGTTGAATATGAGGGACAACCCAACTATGGCTACACCTTC. Amino acid sequence: CSVEYEGQPNYGYTF.